Listed here are 29 T cell receptor beta chains from one sample, sequenced in a study of T cell responses to AZD1222 COVID-19 vaccine. Using immunoSEQ multiplex PCR, the repertoire was profiled, and TCRdb retains in-frame clones only, with some absent. The sample yields about 110,000 clones, roughly 92% seen once. The sequencing here drew on peripheral blood, taken on day 0 of AZD1222 vaccination. The receptors were sampled from an adult in good health.

In regard to this clone: Other DNA sequences from this sample encode an identical CDR3 as well. V and J are TRBV19 and TRBJ2-2; D call uncertain. Germline CDR1 and CDR2: LNHDA and SQIVND (reference sequence). Trimming shortened V by 0 bases and J by 6 bases, and 8 bases separated the two germline ends. The CDR3 covers 14 residues. CDR3 in DNA: TGTGCCAGTAGTATAGACAGAGGATCCGGGGAGCTGTTTTTT. Translation: CASSIDRGSGELFF.

This clone was observed once. This chain connects TRBV6-5 to TRBJ2-7, with D perhaps TRBD1 (5 bases). With 6 bases removed from V and 4 bases from J, the gap between germline ends came to 13 bases. The CDR3 sequence is 13 residues long. Per germline, CDR1 MNHEY and CDR2 SVGAGI. CDR3 amino acids: CASSLTERYEQYF. CDR3 DNA: TGTGCCAGCAGCCTGACAGAAAGGTACGAGCAGTACTTC.

This chain joins TRBV7-2 and TRBJ1-4; D perhaps matches TRBD1 (5 bases). The CDR3 is 16 amino acids. The germline CDR1 and CDR2 sequences are SGHTA and FQGNSA. V was pared by 5 bases and J by 8 bases, with 21 bases between. The DNA of the CDR3 is TGTGCCAGCAGCCAAAAGCCGGGGGGTTTCGGGGAAAAACTGTTTTTT. Amino acids: CASSQKPGGFGEKLFF.

The chain links TRBV6-5 to TRBJ2-1; possible D gene TRBD1, 5 bases. In germline, CDR1 is MNHEY, CDR2 SVGAGI. CDR3 length: 13 residues. V gave up 7 bases and J gave up 9 bases, with 16 bases separating them. This CDR3 reads CASNLRWGGEQFF. Written as DNA, the CDR3 is TGTGCCAGCAACCTGAGATGGGGCGGTGAGCAGTTCTTC.

V is TRBV27 and J is TRBJ2-2; TRBD1 might be the D (5 bases). The germline CDR1 and CDR2 sequences are MNHEY and SMNVEV (reference sequence). Trimming took off 6 bases at V and 0 bases at J, with 14 bases between the two ends. This CDR3 spans 16 amino acids. The CDR3 loop reads CASSHPTVANTGELFF. For the CDR3, the DNA is TGTGCCAGCAGCCACCCGACAGTCGCGAACACCGGGGAGCTGTTTTTT.

The CDR3 is CASSMLRRGSQPQHF. Written as DNA, the CDR3 is TGTGCCAGTAGTATGCTGCGCAGGGGCAGTCAGCCCCAGCATTTT. The chain couples TRBV19 to TRBJ1-5, with D possibly being TRBD1 (6 bases). V lost 3 bases and J lost 6, with 15 bases in between. CDR3 length: 15 residues. CDR1 is LNHDA and CDR2 is SQIVND in the germline V gene (reference sequence).

The chain uses TRBV5-1 and TRBJ2-3; D remains unclear. The CDR3 extends over 12 amino acids. The germline V gene encodes CDR1 SGHRS and CDR2 YFSETQ. Trimming removed 3 bases from V and 6 bases from J, with 8 bases in between. CDR3 region: CASSSDTDTQYF. The CDR3 region has the DNA TGCGCCAGCAGCTCCGATACGGATACGCAGTATTTT.

Note on this clone: The limits of the CDR3 on the DNA are not certain, so only TCRdb's listed CDR3 is given. The V gene is TRBV27, the J gene TRBJ2-7; TRBD1 is the table's D call, not checked against the DNA. Germline V gene lookup returns CDR1 MNHEY and CDR2 SMNVEV (reference sequence). The length of the CDR3 is 15 amino acids, counting both ends. CDR3 region: CASSSGQGFGYEQYF.

The CDR3, as DNA: TGTGCCAGCAGCGGACAGGGGTACAATGAGCAGTTCTTC. Translation gives CASSGQGYNEQFF. V usage is TRBV12-3 or TRBV12-4 and J usage is TRBJ2-1; 9 bases agree with TRBD1. Trimming took 6 bases from V and 4 from J; bases not matched to a gene: 1. The CDR3 runs to 13 residues.

The CDR3 DNA reads TGTGCCAGCAGCTCCTACATAGGTTTTAATGAAAAACTGTTTTTT. Its protein product is CASSSYIGFNEKLFF. The J gene is TRBJ1-4, the V gene TRBV11-2; no clear D. Trimming shortened V by 4 bases and J by 4 bases, and 13 bases separated the two germline ends. There are 15 residues in the CDR3. Germline loops: CDR1 SGHAT, CDR2 FQNNGV.

V usage is TRBV25-1 and J usage is TRBJ1-3; D gene ambiguous. The CDR3 sequence is 15 residues long. Between the trimmed V and J ends, which lost 1 base and 7 bases, there was a span of 14 bases. Germline lookup yields CDR1 MGHDK and CDR2 SYGVNS. CDR3: CASSESRAGSNTIYF. The CDR3 nucleotides are TGTGCCAGCAGTGAATCGCGGGCGGGGTCCAACACCATATATTTT.

The chain carries TRBV9 and TRBJ1-6; D remains unclear. Germline V CDR1 and CDR2: SGDLS, YYNGEE. This CDR3 has 15 amino acids. V was clipped by 0 bases and J by 3 bases, with 7 bases between them. The CDR3 region has the DNA TGTGCCAGCAGCGTAGTCACAGTCTATAATTCACCCCTCCACTTT. It codes for CASSVVTVYNSPLHF.

The genes are TRBV20-1 and TRBJ2-3, with D uncertain. V dropped 8 bases and J dropped 5 bases, with 5 bases sitting between them. CDR3 length: 9 amino acids. Germline CDR1 DFQATT, CDR2 SNEGSKA (reference sequence). The CDR3: CSPKDTQYF. CDR3 DNA sequence: TGCAGTCCCAAAGATACGCAGTATTTT.

The CDR3 coding sequence is TGTGCCAGCATTCCGGGACAGGTCTACAATGAGCAGTTCTTC. Protein: CASIPGQVYNEQFF. V and J are TRBV6-5 and TRBJ2-1; 8 bases are a match to TRBD1. Per germline, CDR1 MNHEY and CDR2 SVGAGI. This CDR3 has 14 residues. The V segment lost 7 bases and the J segment 3 bases; nucleotides outside the gene matches: 5.

V is TRBV5-8 and J is TRBJ1-2; unclear D gene. Germline CDR1 SGHTS, CDR2 YDEGEE. V lost 0 bases, J lost 5 bases, and 11 bases lay in between. This CDR3 spans 14 amino acids. CDR3 sequence reads: CASSLDLGKYGYTF. As DNA, the CDR3 is TGTGCCAGCAGCTTGGATTTAGGAAAATATGGCTACACCTTC.

Remarks on this clone: The same CDR3 is also encoded by other DNA sequences in this sample. The chain recombines TRBV11-2 with TRBJ1-1; D perhaps matches TRBD1 (5 bases). CDR1 and CDR2 from the germline V gene are SGHAT and FQNNGV. V lost 5 bases, J lost 1 base, and 11 bases lay in between. The CDR3 runs to 14 residues. DNA of the CDR3: TGTGCCAGCAGCCTCGGCGGGGGGAACACTGAAGCTTTCTTT. Translation: CASSLGGGNTEAFF.

The rearrangement joins TRBV5-8 to TRBJ1-6, with TRBD1 identical over 8 bases. This CDR3 comprises 15 residues. Trimming removed 5 bases from V and 6 bases from J; junction bases left unmatched: 7. In germline, CDR1 is SGHTS, CDR2 YDEGEE. The CDR3 spells CASSRQGILNSPLHF. As DNA, the CDR3 is TGTGCCAGCAGTAGACAGGGGATCCTTAATTCACCCCTCCACTTT.

The V gene is TRBV6-4, the J gene TRBJ2-1; TRBD1 might be the D (5 bases). Germline V gene lookup returns CDR1 MRHNA and CDR2 SNTAGT. Trimming left V 3 bases short and J 3 bases short, with 6 bases between. This CDR3 region has 13 residues. CDR3 amino acids: CASSDDSYNEQFF. The CDR3 DNA follows: TGTGCCAGCAGTGATGACAGCTACAATGAGCAGTTCTTC.

The chain has TRBV20-1 and TRBJ2-5; the D is unclear. Germline V gene data show CDR1 as DFQATT and CDR2 as SNEGSKA (reference sequence). The CDR3 has 9 residues. V was cut by 6 bases and J by 5 bases, with 4 bases left in between. The CDR3 DNA reads as TGCAGTGCGCCGGAGACCCAGTACTTC. Its translation: CSAPETQYF.

This chain links TRBV12-3 or TRBV12-4 with TRBJ1-2, with D possibly being TRBD1 (5 bases). The CDR3 length is 13 residues. V lost 3 bases and J lost 8, with 13 bases in between. The CDR3 loop is CASSFGGGRGYTF. The CDR3, as DNA: TGTGCCAGCAGTTTTGGTGGGGGTAGGGGCTACACCTTC.

This sequence joins TRBV19 and TRBJ2-3; 10 bases are shared with TRBD2. Germline trimming cut 4 bases from V and 1 base from J; bases unmatched to any gene: 8. The CDR3 loop spans 17 amino acids. Germline-derived CDR1 and CDR2 are LNHDA and SQIVND (reference sequence). CDR3 coding DNA: TGTGCCAGTAGTACCGGGACTAGCGTGTATGGCACAGATACGCAGTATTTT. Amino acids: CASSTGTSVYGTDTQYF. The whole variable domain, remainder taken from reference TRBV19 and TRBJ2-3, is DGGITQSPKYLFRKEGQNVTLSCEQNLNHDAMYWYRQDPGQGLRLIYYSQIVNDFQKGDIAEGYSVSREKKESFPLTVTSAQKNPTAFYLCASSTGTSVYGTDTQYFGPGTRLTVL.

The rearrangement joins TRBV18 to TRBJ1-5; no clear D gene. Per germline, CDR1 KGHSH and CDR2 LQKENI. The V and J ends lost 4 bases and 2 bases respectively, with 15 bases between them. The CDR3 is 16 amino acids. CDR3 loop: CASSRSDGWGNQPQHF. The DNA of the CDR3 is TGTGCCAGCTCACGATCGGACGGATGGGGCAATCAGCCCCAGCATTTT.

The genes are TRBV6-1 and TRBJ2-4; TRBD2 might be the D (5 bases). V was cut by 3 bases and J by 8 bases, with 8 bases left in between. Germline V CDR1 and CDR2: MNHNS, SASEGT. The CDR3 sequence is 12 residues long. The CDR3 coding sequence is TGTGCCAGCAGTGACACCGGGGACATTCAGTACTTC. Protein: CASSDTGDIQYF.

J is TRBJ1-5 and V is TRBV6-5, with 8 nucleotides matching TRBD1. CDR3 length: 13 amino acids. V trimming: 9 bases; J trimming: 6 bases; junction bases outside the gene matches: 7. In germline, CDR1 is MNHEY, CDR2 SVGAGI. CDR3 nucleotide sequence: TGTGCCAGTTCCCGGGACAGGAGTCAGCCCCAGCATTTT. Protein product: CASSRDRSQPQHF.

This chain uses TRBV5-1 with TRBJ1-2; no reliable D call. The germline gives CDR1 SGHRS, CDR2 YFSETQ. This CDR3 is built from 13 residues. Trimming cost V 4 bases and J 0 bases, with 7 bases left between them. The CDR3 loop is CASSAQTNYGYTF. In DNA, the CDR3 is TGCGCCAGCAGCGCACAGACTAACTATGGCTACACCTTC. Full variable domain (remainder filled in from reference TRBV5-1 and TRBJ1-2): KAGVTQTPRYLIKTRGQQVTLSCSPISGHRSVSWYQQTPGQGLQFLFEYFSETQRNKGNFPGRFSGRQFSNSRSEMNVSTLELGDSALYLCASSAQTNYGYTFGSGTRLTVV.

This chain joins TRBV27 and TRBJ2-5; 14 bases line up with TRBD2. Germline CDR1 is MNHEY and CDR2 is SMNVEV (reference sequence). The length of the CDR3 is 15 residues. V trimming: 7 bases; J trimming: 5 bases; junction bases outside the gene matches: 6. As DNA, the CDR3 is TGTGCCAGCACGACTAGCGGGGGGGCGGGGGAGACCCAGTACTTC. This codes for CASTTSGGAGETQYF.

Here the CDR3 DNA reads TGTGCCAGCAGCGCAAGCCGGGACAGGACCGAAGCTTTCTTT. Translation: CASSASRDRTEAFF. The gene calls are TRBV5-5 and TRBJ1-1; 8 bases line up with TRBD1. The V and J ends lost 4 bases and 8 bases, in that order; junction bases with no gene match: 10. The CDR3 covers 14 residues. Germline CDR1 and CDR2: SGHKS and YYEKEE (reference sequence). The entire variable domain, with the rest obtained from reference TRBV5-5 and TRBJ1-1, is as follows: DAGVTQSPTHLIKTRGQQVTLRCSPISGHKSVSWYQQVLGQGPQFIFQYYEKEERGRGNFPDRFSARQFPNYSSELNVNALLLGDSALYLCASSASRDRTEAFFGQGTRLTVV.

The CDR3 loop reads CASRTSRAGNQPQHF. In DNA form, the CDR3 reads TGTGCCAGCAGGACATCCCGGGCTGGCAATCAGCCCCAGCATTTT. The V call is TRBV5-4, the J call TRBJ1-5; no reliable D call. CDR1 and CDR2 from the germline V gene are SGHNT and YYREEE (reference sequence). V was pared by 5 bases and J by 2 bases, with 14 bases between. This CDR3 is 15 amino acids long.

The CDR3 DNA is TGTGCCAGCAGCGTAGCACCCCCCTGGAGTGGGTTAAGGACAGATACGCAGTATTTT. The encoded protein is CASSVAPPWSGLRTDTQYF. This rearrangement joins TRBV9 to TRBJ2-3, with D hard to call. V lost 0 bases and J lost 3, with 23 bases in between. Germline-derived CDR1 and CDR2 are SGDLS and YYNGEE. The CDR3 extends over 19 amino acids.